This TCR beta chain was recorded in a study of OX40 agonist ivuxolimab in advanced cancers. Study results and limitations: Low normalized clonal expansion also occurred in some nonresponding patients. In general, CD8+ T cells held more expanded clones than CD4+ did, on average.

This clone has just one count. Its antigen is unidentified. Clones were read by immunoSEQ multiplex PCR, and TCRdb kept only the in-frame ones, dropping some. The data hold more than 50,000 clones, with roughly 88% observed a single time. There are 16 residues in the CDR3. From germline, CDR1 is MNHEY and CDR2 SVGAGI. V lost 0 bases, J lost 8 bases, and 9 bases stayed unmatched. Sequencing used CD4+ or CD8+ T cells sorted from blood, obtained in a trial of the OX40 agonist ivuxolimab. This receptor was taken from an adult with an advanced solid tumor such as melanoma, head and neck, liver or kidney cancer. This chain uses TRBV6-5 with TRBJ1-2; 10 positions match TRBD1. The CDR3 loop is CASSYSSPGQGLGYTF. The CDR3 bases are TGTGCCAGCAGTTACTCGTCACCGGGACAGGGGTTGGGCTACACCTTC.